This entry concerns a single T cell receptor beta chain. The CDR3 spans 17 residues. From the RT-PCR reads, TCRdb called clonotypes with MiXCR, one entry per CDR3 protein. The sample lists about 680,000 distinct CDR3 sequences; approximately 15% were seen once. Source material: memory CD4+ T cells from blood. The chain couples TRBV21-1 to TRBJ2-7; the D call TRBD1 from the table was never checked on the DNA. TRBV21-1 is classified as a pseudogene. The sequence derives from a female donor in good health, serving as a healthy control. For the CDR3, the DNA is TGTGCCAGCAGCAAGGGGGGGCTGAGGACCATTCCCTACGAGCAGTACTTC. Amino acid sequence: CASSKGGLRTIPYEQYF.